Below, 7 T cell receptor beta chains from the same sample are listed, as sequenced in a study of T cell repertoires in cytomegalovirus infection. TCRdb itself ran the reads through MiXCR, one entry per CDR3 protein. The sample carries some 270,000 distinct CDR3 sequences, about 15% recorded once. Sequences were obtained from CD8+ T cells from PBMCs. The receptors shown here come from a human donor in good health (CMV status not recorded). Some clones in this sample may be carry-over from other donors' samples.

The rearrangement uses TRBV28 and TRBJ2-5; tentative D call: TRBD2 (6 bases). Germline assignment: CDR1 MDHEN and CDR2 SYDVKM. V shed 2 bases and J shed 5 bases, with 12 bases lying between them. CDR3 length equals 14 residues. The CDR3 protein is CASSLTLGRETQYF. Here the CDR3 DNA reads TGTGCCAGCAGTTTAACGTTGGGGAGGGAGACCCAGTACTTC.

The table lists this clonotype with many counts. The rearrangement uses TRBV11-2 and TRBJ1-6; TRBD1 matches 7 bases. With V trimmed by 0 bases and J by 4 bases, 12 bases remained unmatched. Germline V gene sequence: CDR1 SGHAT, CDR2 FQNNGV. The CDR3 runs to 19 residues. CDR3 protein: CASSLDGQTGLVYNSPLHF. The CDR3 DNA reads TGTGCCAGCAGCTTAGATGGCCAGACAGGGTTGGTATATAATTCACCCCTCCACTTT.

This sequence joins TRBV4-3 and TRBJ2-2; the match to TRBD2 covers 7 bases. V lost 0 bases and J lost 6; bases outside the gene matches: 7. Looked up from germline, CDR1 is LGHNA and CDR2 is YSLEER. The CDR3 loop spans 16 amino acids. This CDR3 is CASSQDLWTRAGELFF. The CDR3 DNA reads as TGCGCCAGCAGCCAAGATCTTTGGACTAGGGCCGGGGAGCTGTTTTTT.

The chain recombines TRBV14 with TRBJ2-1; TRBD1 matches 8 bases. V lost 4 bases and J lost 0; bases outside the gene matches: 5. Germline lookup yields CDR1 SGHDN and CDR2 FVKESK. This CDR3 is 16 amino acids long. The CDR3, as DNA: TGTGCCAGCAGCCCTTTTGGACAGGGCTCCTACAATGAGCAGTTCTTC. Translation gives CASSPFGQGSYNEQFF. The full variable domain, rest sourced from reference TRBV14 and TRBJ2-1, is EAGVTQFPSHSVIEKGQTVTLRCDPISGHDNLYWYRRVMGKEIKFLLHFVKESKQDESGMPNNRFLAERTGGTYSTLKVQPAELEDSGVYFCASSPFGQGSYNEQFFGPGTRLTVL.

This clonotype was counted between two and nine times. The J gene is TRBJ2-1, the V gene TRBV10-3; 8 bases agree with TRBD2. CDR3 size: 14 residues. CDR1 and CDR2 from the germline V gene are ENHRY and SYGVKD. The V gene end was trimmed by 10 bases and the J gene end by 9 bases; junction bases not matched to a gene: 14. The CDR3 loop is CASAHGSAGGEQFF. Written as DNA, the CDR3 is TGTGCCAGCGCGCATGGTAGCGCGGGGGGTGAGCAGTTCTTC.

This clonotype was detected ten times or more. The CDR3 nucleotides are TGTGCCAGCAGCTCCGGACGACAGGGGTACACAGATACGCAGTATTTT. It specifies CASSSGRQGYTDTQYF. The rearrangement uses TRBV11-2 and TRBJ2-3; 8 nucleotides agree with TRBD1. CDR1 and CDR2 from the germline V gene are SGHAT and FQNNGV. The V gene end was trimmed by 4 bases and the J gene end by 2 bases; junction bases not matched to a gene: 8. CDR3 length equals 16 residues.

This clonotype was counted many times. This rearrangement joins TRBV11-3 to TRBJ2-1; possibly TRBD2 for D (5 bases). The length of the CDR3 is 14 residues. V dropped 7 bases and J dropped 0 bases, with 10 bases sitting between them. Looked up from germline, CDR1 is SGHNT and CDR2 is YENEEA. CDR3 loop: CASTLGGSYNEQFF. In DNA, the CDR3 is TGTGCCAGCACCCTCGGAGGCTCCTACAATGAGCAGTTCTTC.